This TCR beta chain was captured by sequencing in a study of CD8 T cells in ankylosing spondylitis. The study's findings and limits: A TCR beta motif of fewer than ten highly homologous variants seemed to mark ankylosing spondylitis blood.

V lost 1 base to trimming and J lost 3 bases, with 13 bases between them. Looked up from germline, CDR1 is SGHVS and CDR2 is FQNEAQ. The CDR3 sequence is 16 residues long. This clonotype was observed a few times. No antigen is known for it. TCRdb fed the 5' RACE reads into MiXCR, producing one record per CDR3 protein. The sample carries under 450,000 distinct CDR3 sequences, over 15% recorded once. This receptor was taken from a male donor with ankylosing spondylitis. The chain joins TRBV7-8 to TRBJ1-5; D call uncertain. Sequenced: blood, either unsorted or a sorted T cell fraction (not recorded which). The CDR3 reads CASSLESGQLNQPQHF. CDR3 coding DNA: TGTGCCAGCAGCTTAGAGTCCGGGCAGCTCAATCAGCCCCAGCATTTT.